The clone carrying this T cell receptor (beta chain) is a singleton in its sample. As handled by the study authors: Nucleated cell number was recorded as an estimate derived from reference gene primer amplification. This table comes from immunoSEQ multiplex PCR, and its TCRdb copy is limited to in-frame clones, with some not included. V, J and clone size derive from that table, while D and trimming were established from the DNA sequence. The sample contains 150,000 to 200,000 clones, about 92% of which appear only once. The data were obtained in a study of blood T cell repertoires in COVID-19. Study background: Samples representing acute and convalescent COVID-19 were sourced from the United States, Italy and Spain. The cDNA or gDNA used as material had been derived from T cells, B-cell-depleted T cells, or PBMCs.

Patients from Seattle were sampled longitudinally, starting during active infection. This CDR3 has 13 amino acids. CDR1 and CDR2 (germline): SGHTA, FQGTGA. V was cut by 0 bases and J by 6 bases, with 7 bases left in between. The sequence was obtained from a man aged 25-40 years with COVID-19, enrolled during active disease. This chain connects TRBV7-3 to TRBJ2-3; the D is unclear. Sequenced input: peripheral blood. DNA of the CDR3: TGTGCCAGCAGCTTAACGGGCCAGGATACGCAGTATTTT. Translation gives CASSLTGQDTQYF.